Below are 19 T cell receptor beta chains sequenced from a single sample in a study of blood T cells in healthy people across ages. It was with a sample-barcoded 5' primer and a J-beta primer mix that a second PCR of roughly 7 to 11 cycles was run. TCRdb independently ran MiXCR on the 5' RACE reads; one entry per CDR3 protein. The data hold roughly 1,500,000 distinct CDR3 sequences, with 42% observed a single time. Sequenced sample: blood. These receptor sequences come from a woman aged 18-30 years in good health.

The chain links TRBV27 to TRBJ2-7, with a weak D call TRBD2 (6 bases). Germline V gene lookup returns CDR1 MNHEY and CDR2 SMNVEV (reference sequence). Trimming stripped 2 bases from V and 0 bases from J, with 11 bases between. This CDR3 has 15 amino acids. The CDR3 DNA reads TGTGCCAGCAGTTTAAACGGGGGAAGCTCCTACGAGCAGTACTTC. This codes for CASSLNGGSSYEQYF.

This clonotype was observed at least ten times. J is TRBJ2-5 and V is TRBV4-1, with D perhaps matching TRBD1 or TRBD2 (5 bases each). V dropped 0 bases and J dropped 4 bases, with 9 bases sitting between them. The CDR3 is made up of 14 amino acids. Per the germline V gene, CDR1 is MGHRA and CDR2 is YSYEKL. DNA of the CDR3: TGCGCCAGCAGCCAAGATCAGGGACGAGAGACCCAGTACTTC. Translation gives CASSQDQGRETQYF.

This chain connects TRBV28 to TRBJ2-5; no clear D gene. Trimming removed 4 bases from V and 0 bases from J, with 12 bases in between. Per the germline V gene, CDR1 is MDHEN and CDR2 is SYDVKM. The CDR3 has 15 residues. CDR3 amino acids: CASSSSSRYQETQYF. Here the CDR3 DNA reads TGTGCCAGCAGTTCCAGCAGCAGGTACCAAGAGACCCAGTACTTC.

This chain joins TRBV5-1 and TRBJ2-3; tentative D call: TRBD2 (6 bases). V lost 10 bases to trimming and J lost 10 bases, with 31 bases between them. CDR1 is SGHRS and CDR2 is YFSETQ in the germline V gene. The CDR3 consists of 16 residues. CDR3 bases: TGCGCCTGCACGGAAGGTGGGGCTAGCGTGGTGGGATCGCAGTATTTT. It encodes CACTEGGASVVGSQYF.

CDR3 sequence (DNA): TGTGCCATCAGTGAGTCGAAGGCAAACAGGGATGGTTCACCCCTCCACTTT. Its protein is CAISESKANRDGSPLHF. J is TRBJ1-6 and V is TRBV10-3; D is perhaps TRBD1 (6 bases). The CDR3 extends over 17 amino acids. The germline CDR1 and CDR2 sequences are ENHRY and SYGVKD. V was trimmed by 0 bases and J by 9 bases, leaving 18 bases between them.

This clonotype has a handful of counts. This sequence joins TRBV11-2 and TRBJ2-6, with D perhaps TRBD1 or TRBD2 (5 bases each). Deletions cut 5 bases from V and 4 bases from J, with 12 bases between. This CDR3 contains 15 residues. The germline V gene has CDR1 SGHAT and CDR2 FQNNGV. CDR3 sequence: CASSQGPVGANVLTF. The CDR3 DNA is TGTGCCAGCAGCCAGGGACCAGTAGGGGCCAACGTCCTGACTTTC.

This clonotype was observed a handful of times. The rearrangement joins TRBV5-1 to TRBJ2-3, with 11 bases identical to TRBD2. The length of the CDR3 is 18 residues. V lost 4 bases, J lost 2 bases, and 12 bases stayed unmatched. Germline loops: CDR1 SGHRS, CDR2 YFSETQ. The CDR3 DNA reads TGCGCCAGCAGCCCCGGACTAGCGGGTTCGTCAGTCACAGATACGCAGTATTTT. It translates to CASSPGLAGSSVTDTQYF. Based on the CDR3 plus reference TRBV5-1 and TRBJ2-3, the full variable domain is KAGVTQTPRYLIKTRGQQVTLSCSPISGHRSVSWYQQTPGQGLQFLFEYFSETQRNKGNFPGRFSGRQFSNSRSEMNVSTLELGDSALYLCASSPGLAGSSVTDTQYFGPGTRLTVL.

This sequence joins TRBV6-5 and TRBJ1-1, with D unresolved. Germline V lookup: CDR1 MNHEY, CDR2 SVGAGI. V was trimmed by 0 bases and J by 0 bases, leaving 14 bases between them. There are 17 residues in the CDR3. Here the CDR3 DNA reads TGTGCCAGCAGTTACTCAGTGGGAGTCGCTTTGAACACTGAAGCTTTCTTT. It codes for CASSYSVGVALNTEAFF.

There are a few counts of this clonotype. The chain couples TRBV6-5 to TRBJ1-5; 10 bases align to TRBD1. J was trimmed by 0 bases and V by 0 bases; bases with no gene match: 5. This CDR3 comprises 18 residues. From germline, CDR1 is MNHEY and CDR2 SVGAGI. CDR3 region: CASSYSTGTGASNQPQHF. The CDR3 DNA reads as TGTGCCAGCAGTTACTCAACCGGGACAGGGGCTAGCAATCAGCCCCAGCATTTT.

This clonotype was picked up a small number of times. The CDR3 nucleotides read TGCAGCGCAAGCGAGATAGGACTAGCGGGACTCCGTGAGCAGTTCTTC. Protein: CSASEIGLAGLREQFF. The V and J genes are TRBV29-1 and TRBJ2-1; the match to TRBD2 covers 12 bases. CDR3 length equals 16 residues. Germline V gene sequence: CDR1 SQVTM, CDR2 ANQGSEA. V lost 7 bases and J lost 9; bases outside the gene matches: 16.

J is TRBJ2-3 and V is TRBV4-2; D unclear. V dropped 7 bases and J dropped 4 bases, with 9 bases sitting between them. Germline-derived CDR1 and CDR2 are LGHNA and YNFKEQ. The length of the CDR3 is 12 residues. The CDR3 region is CASNQTADTQYF. The CDR3 DNA follows: TGTGCCAGCAACCAGACTGCAGATACGCAGTATTTT.

V gene TRBV4-2 combines with J gene TRBJ2-3, with TRBD1 matching 7 bases. The CDR3 consists of 20 residues. V dropped 3 bases and J dropped 5; count of bases not matched to a gene: 23. Per germline, CDR1 LGHNA and CDR2 YNFKEQ. CDR3 loop: CASSHAPFGTALLTGDTQYF. CDR3 nucleotide sequence: TGTGCCAGCAGCCACGCCCCGTTTGGGACAGCTTTGCTGACGGGAGATACGCAGTATTTT.

The CDR3 DNA sequence: TGTGCCAGCAGTGATCAGATGGGTGGTAAGGTCAATGAGCAGTACTTC. Translation: CASSDQMGGKVNEQYF. The gene calls are TRBV6-1 and TRBJ2-4; D not resolved. V lost 3 bases to trimming and J lost 13 bases, with 25 bases between them. The CDR3 consists of 16 residues. In germline, CDR1 is MNHNS, CDR2 SASEGT.

The chain joins TRBV28 to TRBJ2-3; TRBD1 aligns across 11 bases. Germline V gene lookup returns CDR1 MDHEN and CDR2 SYDVKM. The J segment lost 12 bases and the V segment lost 3 bases, leaving 14 bases of the junction unmatched. The CDR3 consists of 16 residues. The CDR3 sequence: CASSFDVPGQGARQYF. CDR3 in DNA: TGTGCCAGCAGTTTCGACGTACCCGGACAGGGGGCCCGTCAGTATTTT.

The chain carries TRBV12-3 or TRBV12-4 and TRBJ1-4, with D possibly being TRBD1 (6 bases). The CDR3 totals 14 residues. With 6 bases removed from V and 7 bases from J, the gap between germline ends came to 15 bases. CDR3 coding DNA: TGTGCCAGCAGGCCGACAGGACGGGGTGAAAAACTGTTTTTT. Translation gives CASRPTGRGEKLFF.

In its sample, this clonotype was seen a few times. The DNA of the CDR3 is TGCAGTGCTAGCGGGGGAGATACGCAGTATTTT. This sequence encodes CSASGGDTQYF. The chain uses TRBV20-1 and TRBJ2-3, with a tentative D call TRBD2 (6 bases). V was clipped by 3 bases and J by 5 bases, with 6 bases between them. CDR3 length: 11 amino acids. Germline V gene data show CDR1 as DFQATT and CDR2 as SNEGSKA (reference sequence).

This clonotype was seen more than once but under ten times. This sequence joins TRBV7-9 and TRBJ2-3, with D possibly being TRBD1 (5 bases). This CDR3 has 15 amino acids. Trimming took 4 bases from V and 2 from J, leaving 13 bases between them. CDR1 is SEHNR, CDR2 FQNEAQ, per germline (reference sequence). Here the CDR3 reads CASSSDRTSTDTQYF. The CDR3 nucleotides are TGTGCCAGCAGCTCCGACAGAACATCCACAGATACGCAGTATTTT.

The V call is TRBV2, the J call TRBJ1-6, with unresolved D. Germline V lookup: CDR1 SNHLY, CDR2 FYNNEI. Trimming removed 2 bases at V and 4 bases at J, with 9 bases between. The CDR3 loop spans 15 amino acids. The CDR3 coding sequence is TGTGCCAGCAGTGAATGGCAGCCTTATAATTCACCCCTCCACTTT. Its protein is CASSEWQPYNSPLHF.

A few counts support this clonotype. CDR3 region: CARQETQYF. CDR3 sequence (DNA): TGTGCCAGGCAAGAGACCCAGTACTTC. The chain joins TRBV6-5 to TRBJ2-5; D ambiguous. With 9 bases removed from V and 2 bases from J, the gap between germline ends came to 1 base. This CDR3 contains 9 residues. In germline, CDR1 is MNHEY, CDR2 SVGAGI.